The 22 T cell receptor beta chains below all came from one sample that was sequenced in a study of neurological immune-mediated disorders. TCRdb processed the 5' RACE reads anew with MiXCR; each CDR3 protein has one entry. The sample shows around 69,000 distinct CDR3 sequences, around 3.1% of them seen only once. Sequencing input: PBMCs. The receptors were gathered from a man aged 35-49 years with multiple sclerosis.

At least ten counts were recorded for this clonotype. This chain joins TRBV20-1 and TRBJ1-1; D might be TRBD1 (6 bases). This CDR3 region has 16 residues. Germline-derived CDR1 and CDR2 are DFQATT and SNEGSKA (reference sequence). V lost 2 bases and J lost 3, with 19 bases in between. The CDR3 sequence: CSARRAWGSGDTEAFF. The CDR3 bases are TGCAGTGCTAGACGAGCCTGGGGCTCAGGGGACACTGAAGCTTTCTTT.

This clonotype was detected ten times or more. The chain has TRBV7-2 and TRBJ1-1; 7 bases line up with TRBD1. Germline-derived CDR1 and CDR2 are SGHTA and FQGNSA. The V gene end was trimmed by 2 bases and the J gene end by 8 bases; junction bases not matched to a gene: 8. The CDR3 length is 14 residues. CDR3 nucleotides: TGTGCCAGCAGCTTAATCCCCGGACAGGTAGAAGCTTTCTTT. It yields the protein CASSLIPGQVEAFF.

This clonotype was seen repeatedly, ten times or more. The V and J genes are TRBV5-1 and TRBJ2-5; weak D call: TRBD1 (7 bases). CDR1 and CDR2 from the germline V gene are SGHRS and YFSETQ. The V end was cut by 6 bases, the J end by 5 bases, with 20 bases between. CDR3 length: 15 residues. CDR3 region: CASTFSRAGGETQYF. Here the CDR3 DNA reads TGCGCCAGCACCTTTTCGAGGGCAGGGGGGGAGACCCAGTACTTC.

This clonotype came up many times. The chain couples TRBV20-1 to TRBJ2-5, with 8 bases fitting TRBD1. Germline V lookup: CDR1 DFQATT, CDR2 SNEGSKA (reference sequence). The trim removed 1 base at V and 2 bases at J, leaving 9 bases unmatched. The CDR3 sequence is 16 residues long. For the CDR3, the DNA is TGCAGTGCTAGAGGGGCGGACAGGGCCGTTCAAGAGACCCAGTACTTC. Translated: CSARGADRAVQETQYF.

This clonotype was detected many times. This chain joins TRBV7-9 and TRBJ2-1; D gene ambiguous. CDR3 length equals 11 residues. Germline values: CDR1 SEHNR, CDR2 FQNEAQ (reference sequence). V lost 4 bases and J lost 7, with 5 bases in between. CDR3 DNA: TGTGCCAGCAGCTCCATTAATGAGCAGTTCTTC. Translation gives CASSSINEQFF.

This clonotype occurred many times. The chain is built from TRBV6-5 and TRBJ2-5; 9 nucleotides align to TRBD1. Trimming at V came to 4 bases and at J to 5 bases, leaving 5 bases not matched to a gene. This CDR3 is 14 amino acids long. Germline CDR1 MNHEY, CDR2 SVGAGI. In DNA, the CDR3 is TGTGCCAGCAGTTCCTGGGACAGGGCCGAGACCCAGTACTTC. Translation gives CASSSWDRAETQYF.

Many counts were recorded for this clonotype. The rearrangement uses TRBV27 and TRBJ1-5, with TRBD1 matching over 7 bases. The trim removed 7 bases at V and 8 bases at J, leaving 17 bases unmatched. This CDR3 spans 16 amino acids. Germline loops: CDR1 MNHEY, CDR2 SMNVEV (reference sequence). As DNA, the CDR3 is TGTGCCAGCAAAAAAACCCCAGGGACAGCTTGGGAGCCCCAGCATTTT. This translates into CASKKTPGTAWEPQHF.

This clonotype occurred many times. The J gene is TRBJ1-5, the V gene TRBV5-6; maybe TRBD1 (5 bases). This CDR3 spans 16 amino acids. Germline V gene data show CDR1 as SGHDT and CDR2 as YYEEEE. With 2 bases removed from V and 6 bases from J, the gap between germline ends came to 18 bases. The CDR3 DNA sequence: TGTGCCAGCAGCTTAATGGACCAGGGTGTTGGTCAGCCCCAGCATTTT. Its translation is CASSLMDQGVGQPQHF.

This clonotype has ten or more counts. The chain combines TRBV7-9 with TRBJ2-1; D might be TRBD2 (6 bases). Trimming took off 8 bases at V and 8 bases at J, with 16 bases between the two ends. CDR3 length: 13 amino acids. Germline CDR1 and CDR2: SEHNR and FQNEAQ (reference sequence). Here the CDR3 reads CASDLRERDEQFF. The CDR3, as DNA: TGTGCCAGCGATCTCCGGGAGCGGGATGAGCAGTTCTTC.

This clonotype was picked up many times. This chain links TRBV19 with TRBJ2-3; D is possibly TRBD1 (6 bases). Germline V lookup: CDR1 LNHDA, CDR2 SQIVND (reference sequence). This CDR3 region has 13 residues. The ends were cut back, 4 bases at V and 5 bases at J, with 10 bases in the middle. The CDR3 DNA sequence: TGTGCCAGTAGTAAGGGGGTTGGAGATACGCAGTATTTT. Protein: CASSKGVGDTQYF. Full variable domain (rest looked up from reference TRBV19 and TRBJ2-3): DGGITQSPKYLFRKEGQNVTLSCEQNLNHDAMYWYRQDPGQGLRLIYYSQIVNDFQKGDIAEGYSVSREKKESFPLTVTSAQKNPTAFYLCASSKGVGDTQYFGPGTRLTVL.

This clonotype was observed at least ten times. This chain joins TRBV25-1 and TRBJ1-5; D remains ambiguous. The CDR3 extends over 13 amino acids. Looked up from germline, CDR1 is MGHDK and CDR2 is SYGVNS. Trimming pared 2 bases from V and 4 bases from J, leaving 6 bases between. The chain's CDR3 is CASSERENQPQHF. CDR3 sequence (DNA): TGTGCCAGCAGTGAAAGGGAGAATCAGCCCCAGCATTTT.

This clonotype came up many times. V is TRBV6-1 and J is TRBJ2-2; 13 bases agree with TRBD2. The CDR3 contains 18 residues. CDR1 is MNHNS and CDR2 is SASEGT in the germline V gene. V shed 7 bases, J shed 0 bases, and the junction held 8 bases outside the gene matches. This CDR3 is CASTPRTSGSTNTGELFF. The DNA for the CDR3 is TGTGCCAGCACCCCGAGGACTAGCGGGAGTACGAACACCGGGGAGCTGTTTTTT.

This clonotype was seen ten or more times. The V call is TRBV18, the J call TRBJ2-1; the match to TRBD2 covers 7 bases. V shed 0 bases and J 13 bases; nucleotides not matched to a gene: 3. The CDR3 runs to 12 residues. Germline-derived CDR1 and CDR2 are KGHSH and LQKENI. CDR3 DNA sequence: TGTGCCAGCTCACCACCTACTAGCGTTCAGTTCTTC. It codes for CASSPPTSVQFF.

This clonotype came up many times. The rearrangement links TRBV5-6 to TRBJ1-3; tentatively, D is TRBD1 (6 bases). The CDR3 has 15 residues. Trimming removed 3 bases from V and 0 bases from J, with 10 bases in between. Looked up from germline, CDR1 is SGHDT and CDR2 is YYEEEE. CDR3 protein: CASSSLGGSGNTIYF. In nucleotides, the CDR3 is TGTGCCAGCAGCTCCCTAGGGGGCTCTGGAAACACCATATATTTT.

This clonotype was counted at least ten times. The chain combines TRBV5-1 with TRBJ2-7; no clear D gene. The CDR3 consists of 14 residues. V lost 0 bases to trimming and J lost 4 bases, with 11 bases between them. In germline, CDR1 is SGHRS, CDR2 YFSETQ. The CDR3, as DNA: TGCGCCAGCAGCTTGGACGTTGGTAGTTACGAGCAGTACTTC. Translation gives CASSLDVGSYEQYF.

This clonotype was counted ten times or more. Written as DNA, the CDR3 is TGTGCCAGCAGCGCCCACCTAGGGACAGGGGAGGTCTCTGGAAACACCATATATTTT. Its protein is CASSAHLGTGEVSGNTIYF. The chain uses TRBV9 and TRBJ1-3, with 10 positions matching TRBD1. V was pared by 3 bases and J by 0 bases, with 12 bases of the junction left unmatched. The CDR3 runs to 19 residues. Germline V gene data show CDR1 as SGDLS and CDR2 as YYNGEE.

The chain uses TRBV5-1 and TRBJ1-1, with TRBD1 matching 9 bases. From germline, CDR1 is SGHRS and CDR2 YFSETQ. J gave up 4 bases and V 5 bases, and 9 bases lay outside the gene matches. The CDR3 is 15 residues long. CDR3 bases: TGCGCCAGCAGATCCGGGACAGGGAGGGGCACTGAAGCTTTCTTT. Its translation is CASRSGTGRGTEAFF. The whole variable domain, filled in from reference TRBV5-1 and TRBJ1-1, reads KAGVTQTPRYLIKTRGQQVTLSCSPISGHRSVSWYQQTPGQGLQFLFEYFSETQRNKGNFPGRFSGRQFSNSRSEMNVSTLELGDSALYLCASRSGTGRGTEAFFGQGTRLTVV.

This clonotype was detected many times. The chain is built from TRBV6-5 and TRBJ2-1; 8 nucleotides agree with TRBD2. The CDR3 length is 16 residues. The germline V gene encodes CDR1 MNHEY and CDR2 SVGAGI. V was clipped by 1 base and J by 3 bases; unmatched bases: 5. CDR3 in amino acids: CASSYWERGLYNEQFF. The CDR3 DNA follows: TGTGCCAGCAGTTACTGGGAGCGGGGGCTCTACAATGAGCAGTTCTTC.

This clonotype was seen at least ten times. The gene calls are TRBV20-1 and TRBJ1-2; 10 bases are a match to TRBD1. The J segment lost 5 bases and the V segment lost 4 bases, leaving 13 bases of the junction unmatched. Germline CDR1 DFQATT, CDR2 SNEGSKA (reference sequence). This CDR3 is built from 16 residues. The CDR3 sequence is CSATPSRDRGQYGYTF. The DNA for the CDR3 is TGCAGTGCTACACCTAGCAGAGACAGGGGGCAGTATGGCTACACCTTC.

The chain links TRBV5-1 to TRBJ2-3, with 13 bases lining up with TRBD2. The CDR3 is 16 residues long. Losses at the gene ends were 4 bases for V and 2 bases for J; bases not matched to a gene: 4. The germline V gene encodes CDR1 SGHRS and CDR2 YFSETQ. CDR3 in DNA: TGCGCCAGCAGCGGGGGACTAGCGGGGATCACAGATACGCAGTATTTT. Translating gives CASSGGLAGITDTQYF.

This clonotype was seen ten or more times. V is TRBV6-5 and J is TRBJ2-5, with TRBD2 identical over 10 bases. J lost 7 bases, V lost 4 bases, and 9 bases had no gene match. Germline values: CDR1 MNHEY, CDR2 SVGAGI. The CDR3 is made up of 15 amino acids. As DNA, the CDR3 is TGTGCCAGCAGTTTTCACGGGACTAGCGAGGGGACCCAGTACTTC. Protein product: CASSFHGTSEGTQYF.

The sample holds many counts of this clonotype. In DNA, the CDR3 is TGTGCCAGCAGTGGGCGCCCGGGACAGGGGACTAATGAAAAACTGTTTTTT. It is translated as CASSGRPGQGTNEKLFF. This rearrangement joins TRBV6-1 to TRBJ1-4, with 10 bases that match TRBD1. The CDR3 loop spans 17 amino acids. V shed 4 bases, J shed 2 bases, and the junction held 7 bases outside the gene matches. Germline CDR1 reads MNHNS; CDR2 reads SASEGT.